This entry concerns a single T cell receptor beta chain. This record belongs to a study of blood T cell repertoires in COVID-19. Turning to the study itself: Acute-phase and convalescent COVID-19 samples originated in the United States, Italy and Spain.

As processed by the authors: By means of reference gene primer amplification, nucleated cell counts were estimated. TCRdb keeps only in-frame clones here, not all; method: immunoSEQ multiplex PCR. D and trimming were read from the DNA, whereas the V and J calls and clone size are those reported in that table. The sample shows some 120,000 clones, more than 75% of them seen only once. The CDR3 loop spans 13 amino acids. Germline assignment: CDR1 LNHDA and CDR2 SQIVND (reference sequence). Trimming took off 9 bases at V and 3 bases at J, with 14 bases between the two ends. Sequenced material: peripheral blood. This chain connects TRBV19 to TRBJ2-5, with D possibly matching TRBD2 (6 bases). This sequence was found in a woman aged 60 to 75 with acute or convalescent COVID-19. The CDR3, as DNA: TGTGCCAGCAAAACCTGGGGGGAAGAGACCCAGTACTTC. It is translated as CASKTWGEETQYF. Full variable domain (rest looked up from reference TRBV19 and TRBJ2-5): DGGITQSPKYLFRKEGQNVTLSCEQNLNHDAMYWYRQDPGQGLRLIYYSQIVNDFQKGDIAEGYSVSREKKESFPLTVTSAQKNPTAFYLCASKTWGEETQYFGPGTRLLVL.